A single sample is the source of the 9 T cell receptor beta chains below, sequenced in a study of T cell responses to AZD1222 COVID-19 vaccine. Some clones are missing from TCRdb's copy, which holds only in-frame ones; the method was immunoSEQ multiplex PCR. The sample includes about 55,000 clones, around 89% of them seen just once. Specimen: peripheral blood, collected on day 0 of AZD1222 vaccination. The receptors were gathered from an adult in good health.

J is TRBJ1-1 and V is TRBV7-2, with a tentative D call TRBD1 (6 bases). The V end lost 6 bases, the J end lost 0 bases, and 11 bases lay between the germline ends. The CDR3 extends over 14 amino acids. Looked up from germline, CDR1 is SGHTA and CDR2 is FQGNSA. The CDR3 sequence is CASSAHRVNTEAFF. The CDR3 DNA reads TGTGCCAGCAGTGCGCACAGGGTGAACACTGAAGCTTTCTTT.

V gene TRBV7-8 combines with J gene TRBJ1-4; D is unclear. Germline V lookup: CDR1 SGHVS, CDR2 FQNEAQ. The CDR3 consists of 16 residues. V lost 1 base to trimming and J lost 3 bases, with 12 bases between them. This chain's CDR3 is CASSLGASAANEKLFF. In DNA, the CDR3 is TGTGCCAGCAGCTTAGGGGCATCCGCGGCTAATGAAAAACTGTTTTTT.

The V call is TRBV6-5, the J call TRBJ2-2, with D unclear. In germline, CDR1 is MNHEY, CDR2 SVGAGI. V gave up 6 bases and J gave up 6 bases, with 8 bases separating them. The length of the CDR3 is 12 residues. In DNA, the CDR3 is TGTGCCAGCAGCCCATATGCCGGGGAGCTGTTTTTT. This codes for CASSPYAGELFF.

The chain joins TRBV10-2 to TRBJ2-3; 9 bases map to TRBD1. This CDR3 is built from 17 residues. J gave up 6 bases and V 7 bases, and 17 bases lay outside the gene matches. The germline V gene encodes CDR1 WSHSY and CDR2 SAAADI. Here the CDR3 DNA reads TGCGCCAGCATTGGAGGGTACAGGGGGCCAAGTTCGGATACGCAGTATTTT. Translating it yields CASIGGYRGPSSDTQYF.

This clone was detected only once. The chain is built from TRBV29-1 and TRBJ1-1; D ambiguous. Trimming shortened V by 6 bases and J by 1 base, and 15 bases separated the two germline ends. The CDR3 has 14 residues. Germline CDR1 SQVTM, CDR2 ANQGSEA. CDR3 amino acids: CSVRWAGGNTEAFF. In DNA form, the CDR3 reads TGCAGCGTCCGGTGGGCAGGCGGGAACACTGAAGCTTTCTTT.

The CDR3 spells CALAGATTGELFF. CDR3 nucleotide sequence: TGTGCCTTAGCAGGGGCAACCACCGGGGAGCTGTTTTTT. The gene calls are TRBV5-8 and TRBJ2-2; a weak D match, TRBD1 (6 bases). V was cut by 10 bases and J by 4 bases, with 14 bases left in between. The germline V gene encodes CDR1 SGHTS and CDR2 YDEGEE. This CDR3 is built from 13 residues.

J is TRBJ2-1 and V is TRBV2; no clear D gene. The germline V gene has CDR1 SNHLY and CDR2 FYNNEI. The CDR3 length is 11 residues. Trimming shortened V by 7 bases and J by 4 bases, and 5 bases separated the two germline ends. The CDR3 nucleotides read TGTGCCAGCAACCGGTACAATGAGCAGTTCTTC. This encodes CASNRYNEQFF.

The J gene is TRBJ2-3, the V gene TRBV2; 10 bases are a match to TRBD1. Germline V gene sequence: CDR1 SNHLY, CDR2 FYNNEI. V lost 7 bases and J lost 3; bases outside the gene matches: 10. CDR3 size: 16 residues. The CDR3 reads CASNTATGGETDTQYF. The CDR3 DNA is TGTGCCAGCAATACCGCGACAGGGGGCGAGACAGATACGCAGTATTTT. Full variable domain (missing parts from reference TRBV2 and TRBJ2-3): EPEVTQTPSHQVTQMGQEVILRCVPISNHLYFYWYRQILGQKVEFLVSFYNNEISEKSEIFDDQFSVERPDGSNFTLKIRSTKLEDSAMYFCASNTATGGETDTQYFGPGTRLTVL.

This chain links TRBV18 with TRBJ2-5, with TRBD1 matching over 11 bases. J lost 1 base, V lost 6 bases, and 7 bases had no gene match. The length of the CDR3 is 16 residues. Germline V gene lookup returns CDR1 KGHSH and CDR2 LQKENI. The CDR3 DNA reads TGTGCCAGCTCCTATCGGGGGACAGGGGGCCAAGAGACCCAGTACTTC. Translated: CASSYRGTGGQETQYF.